This T cell receptor (beta chain) was sequenced for a study of T cell repertoires in cytomegalovirus infection. The wider study: Indicated by public TCR beta signatures were CMV infection and matching HLA type.

Study-wide points: Carriers of CMV plus the relevant HLA were identified by cumulative public TCR beta family frequency. Dominating the ex vivo response were TCR beta clonotypes that were CMV-specific and HLA-C-restricted.

J was trimmed by 0 bases and V by 5 bases; bases with no gene match: 15. Germline V gives CDR1 MNHNS, CDR2 SASEGT. The CDR3 loop spans 19 amino acids. TCRdb analysed the reads with MiXCR anew, one entry per CDR3 protein. The table has a few hundred thousand distinct CDR3 sequences, over 7.5% seen once. This clonotype was seen many times. Its target is unknown. The rearrangement joins TRBV6-1 to TRBJ2-4, with 8 nucleotides matching TRBD1. The sequencing sample was made of PBMCs. This sequence was found in a human donor in good health (CMV status not recorded). Some clones in this sample may be carry-over from other donors' samples. CDR3 protein: CASSFGQGKPRLAKNIQYF. The CDR3, as DNA: TGTGCCAGCAGTTTCGGACAGGGAAAGCCCCGGCTAGCCAAAAACATTCAGTACTTC.